Below, 28 T cell receptor beta chains from the same sample are listed, as sequenced in a study of shared T cell receptors in the human thymus (dated by TCRdb to 2020 to 2023). To prepare the library, the immunoSEQ multiplex PCR assay was applied. TCRdb carries this immuneACCESS record with in-frame sequences only. Its versions omit some clonotypes, under half of them owing to an unresolved V gene in the studies checked, with the rest unexplained. The sample has roughly 550,000 clones on record, more than 75% of them singletons. The ten largest account for more than 0.01% of the sample. The sample also formed part of further work on human thymus T cells.

The sample consisted of thymocytes. Receptors originate from a boy in the first two years of life with a congenital heart defect. Donor details come from another sample of the same person, matched by shared clones.

This chain links TRBV6-5 with TRBJ1-2; a weak D match, TRBD1 (6 bases). Per germline, CDR1 MNHEY and CDR2 SVGAGI. The CDR3 contains 12 residues. Between the trimmed V and J ends, which lost 0 bases and 14 bases, there was a span of 13 bases. The CDR3 DNA reads as TGTGCCAGCAGTTACTCGGGGGGGGCTTCTACCTTC. This codes for CASSYSGGASTF.

The chain recombines TRBV7-2 with TRBJ2-5; 10 positions agree with TRBD2. Trimming at V came to 7 bases and at J to 4 bases, leaving 18 bases not matched to a gene. Germline CDR1 reads SGHTA; CDR2 reads FQGNSA. The CDR3 is 18 amino acids. In DNA form, the CDR3 reads TGTGCCAGCACCACAATGGGGCTAGCGGGAGCTGGCGGAGAGACCCAGTACTTC. It yields the protein CASTTMGLAGAGGETQYF.

The J gene is TRBJ1-1, the V gene TRBV5-4; D might be TRBD1 (5 bases). Germline CDR1 SGHNT, CDR2 YYREEE (reference sequence). The V and J ends lost 6 bases and 1 base respectively, with 7 bases between them. CDR3 length equals 12 residues. The CDR3 nucleotides read TGTGCCAGCAAAGGACAGAACACTGAAGCTTTCTTT. As protein: CASKGQNTEAFF. Drawing the rest from reference TRBV5-4 and TRBJ1-1, the complete variable domain is ETGVTQSPTHLIKTRGQQVTLRCSSQSGHNTVSWYQQALGQGPQFIFQYYREEENGRGNFPPRFSGLQFPNYSSELNVNALELDDSALYLCASKGQNTEAFFGQGTRLTVV.

As concerns this clone: The sample contains more than one DNA sequence encoding this CDR3. This chain joins TRBV14 and TRBJ2-7; the D gene is possibly TRBD1 (6 bases). Germline lookup yields CDR1 SGHDN and CDR2 FVKESK. This CDR3 has 13 amino acids. V was pared by 1 base and J by 2 bases, with 6 bases between. CDR3 region: CASSQGGPYEQYF. The DNA of the CDR3 is TGTGCCAGCAGCCAAGGGGGGCCCTACGAGCAGTACTTC.

The chain is built from TRBV7-3 and TRBJ2-1; 11 bases are shared with TRBD2. Germline V gene sequence: CDR1 SGHTA, CDR2 FQGTGA. The CDR3 runs to 17 residues. The trim removed 2 bases at V and 3 bases at J, leaving 6 bases unmatched. CDR3: CASSLGSGRADYNEQFF. Written as DNA, the CDR3 is TGTGCCAGCAGCTTAGGTAGCGGGAGGGCGGACTACAATGAGCAGTTCTTC. The complete variable domain, with remaining parts taken from reference TRBV7-3 and TRBJ2-1, reads GAGVSQTPSNKVTEKGKYVELRCDPISGHTALYWYRQSLGQGPEFLIYFQGTGAADDSGLPNDRFFAVRPEGSVSTLKIQRTERGDSAVYLCASSLGSGRADYNEQFFGPGTRLTVL.

This chain uses TRBV7-9 with TRBJ2-1, with TRBD2 matching 10 bases. CDR3 size: 17 residues. J lost 9 bases, V lost 3 bases, and 14 bases had no gene match. Germline lookup yields CDR1 SEHNR and CDR2 FQNEAQ (reference sequence). The CDR3 spells CASSLSVLAGEGGEQFF. As DNA, the CDR3 is TGTGCCAGCAGCTTGAGCGTGCTAGCGGGAGAGGGGGGTGAGCAGTTCTTC.

This clone was seen just once. The rearrangement links TRBV27 to TRBJ2-3, with TRBD2 matching 11 bases. The germline CDR1 and CDR2 sequences are MNHEY and SMNVEV (reference sequence). There are 15 residues in the CDR3. With 8 bases clipped from V and 2 bases from J, the junction kept 6 bases outside the gene matches. This CDR3 is CASHRTSGPTDTQYF. The CDR3 coding sequence is TGTGCCAGCCACCGGACTAGCGGGCCCACAGATACGCAGTATTTT.

The chain is built from TRBV28 and TRBJ2-3, with 13 bases lining up with TRBD2. CDR3 length: 14 amino acids. V dropped 8 bases and J dropped 5; count of bases not matched to a gene: 4. Germline values: CDR1 MDHEN, CDR2 SYDVKM. Written as DNA, the CDR3 is TGTGCCAGCCGACTAGCGGGAGGCGTAGATACGCAGTATTTT. It codes for CASRLAGGVDTQYF.

The chain has TRBV11-2 and TRBJ2-7, with TRBD2 identical over 7 bases. This CDR3 is built from 17 residues. V gave up 4 bases and J gave up 1 base; unmatched junction bases: 13. Germline V gene lookup returns CDR1 SGHAT and CDR2 FQNNGV. CDR3 protein: CASSSLLTSSISYEQYF. The CDR3 region has the DNA TGTGCCAGCAGCTCCCTACTGACTAGCTCTATATCCTACGAGCAGTACTTC.

The chain recombines TRBV4-2 with TRBJ2-1; 8 bases match TRBD2. Trimming cost V 4 bases and J 6 bases; bases outside gene matches: 8. The CDR3 extends over 15 amino acids. CDR1 and CDR2 from the germline V gene are LGHNA and YNFKEQ. In DNA, the CDR3 is TGTGCCAGCAGCCCCCGGCTGAGCGGGAGCAATGAGCAGTTCTTC. This sequence encodes CASSPRLSGSNEQFF.

The V gene is TRBV5-6, the J gene TRBJ2-4; D uncertain. There are 16 residues in the CDR3. The germline V gene has CDR1 SGHDT and CDR2 YYEEEE. Trimming stripped 0 bases from V and 0 bases from J, with 10 bases between. The DNA for the CDR3 is TGTGCCAGCAGCTTGGGGGCACTGATAGCCAAAAACATTCAGTACTTC. Its protein product is CASSLGALIAKNIQYF.

This clone was observed a single time. The V and J genes are TRBV7-8 and TRBJ2-3; 10 bases match TRBD2. The CDR3 is made up of 21 amino acids. V was pared by 0 bases and J by 6 bases, with 21 bases of the junction left unmatched. Germline values: CDR1 SGHVS, CDR2 FQNEAQ. Here the CDR3 DNA reads TGTGCCAGCAGCTTAGCTCAGCCCCCCTTCATAGCGGGAGGCCCCCTCGATACGCAGTATTTT. Translated: CASSLAQPPFIAGGPLDTQYF.

The V and J genes are TRBV5-1 and TRBJ2-1, with TRBD2 matching over 7 bases. The ends lost 0 bases at V and 0 bases at J; junction bases unmatched: 3. The length of the CDR3 is 16 residues. Germline values: CDR1 SGHRS, CDR2 YFSETQ. CDR3: CASSLEGGSSYNEQFF. CDR3 DNA: TGCGCCAGCAGCTTGGAAGGCGGGAGCTCCTACAATGAGCAGTTCTTC.

This rearrangement joins TRBV7-8 to TRBJ2-3; 11 bases align to TRBD2. CDR1 and CDR2 (germline): SGHVS, FQNEAQ. CDR3 size: 18 residues. V lost 1 base to trimming and J lost 6 bases; unmatched junction nucleotides: 12. CDR3 nucleotide sequence: TGTGCCAGCAGCTTAGAGCCTAGTGGACTAGCGGGCTTCGATACGCAGTATTTT. Encoded protein: CASSLEPSGLAGFDTQYF. The full variable domain, with the rest looked up from reference TRBV7-8 and TRBJ2-3, is GAGVSQSPRYKVAKRGQDVALRCDPISGHVSLFWYQQALGQGPEFLTYFQNEAQLDKSGLPSDRFFAERPEGSVSTLKIQRTQQEDSAVYLCASSLEPSGLAGFDTQYFGPGTRLTVL.

The chain is built from TRBV7-2 and TRBJ1-2; D gene uncertain. Trimming took 0 bases from V and 8 from J, leaving 19 bases between them. CDR1 SGHTA and CDR2 FQGNSA come from the germline V gene. CDR3 size: 16 residues. The CDR3 loop is CASSLAGQPDRWGYTF. CDR3 nucleotides: TGTGCCAGCAGCTTAGCGGGCCAGCCAGATCGCTGGGGCTACACCTTC.

A single count supports this clone. The chain carries TRBV6-5 and TRBJ2-2; no definite D call. V was clipped by 4 bases and J by 3 bases, with 9 bases between them. CDR1 and CDR2 (germline): MNHEY, SVGAGI. The CDR3 contains 14 residues. CDR3 region: CASSLNGYTGELFF. In DNA, the CDR3 is TGTGCCAGCAGTTTGAACGGGTACACCGGGGAGCTGTTTTTT.

This sequence joins TRBV27 and TRBJ2-5, with D tentatively TRBD2 (6 bases). The CDR3 sequence is 16 residues long. In germline, CDR1 is MNHEY, CDR2 SMNVEV (reference sequence). The V gene lost 3 bases and the J gene lost 5 bases, with 19 bases spanning the gap. The CDR3 region has the DNA TGTGCCAGCAGTTTTCGGGGGAGTGGTTCTGCGGAGACCCAGTACTTC. Translating gives CASSFRGSGSAETQYF.

The chain recombines TRBV14 with TRBJ2-7, with 11 bases fitting TRBD2. J gave up 1 base and V 4 bases, and 6 bases lay outside the gene matches. From germline, CDR1 is SGHDN and CDR2 FVKESK. There are 16 residues in the CDR3. The CDR3 nucleotides read TGTGCCAGCAGCCGGTCTAGCGGGAGGCCTTCCTACGAGCAGTACTTC. This gives the protein CASSRSSGRPSYEQYF.

The chain couples TRBV11-2 to TRBJ2-5, with 10 bases lining up with TRBD2. CDR1 and CDR2 from the germline V gene are SGHAT and FQNNGV. The junction had 12 bases not matched to a gene; V was cut back by 0 bases and J by 5 bases. The length of the CDR3 is 18 residues. DNA of the CDR3: TGTGCCAGCAGCTTAGATGGGCGACTAGCGGGCCGGGAGGAGACCCAGTACTTC. As protein: CASSLDGRLAGREETQYF.

This clone was seen only once. This chain links TRBV10-3 with TRBJ2-7; TRBD2 matches at 14 bases. J was trimmed by 3 bases and V by 4 bases; bases with no gene match: 8. The CDR3 extends over 17 amino acids. The germline CDR1 and CDR2 sequences are ENHRY and SYGVKD. The CDR3 bases are TGTGCCATCAGTGGGGAGACTAGCGGGAGGGACATCTACGAGCAGTACTTC. Its translation: CAISGETSGRDIYEQYF.

V is TRBV5-1 and J is TRBJ1-4, with 7 positions matching TRBD1. CDR3 size: 17 residues. V was pared by 3 bases and J by 7 bases, with 15 bases of the junction left unmatched. The germline gives CDR1 SGHRS, CDR2 YFSETQ. Written as DNA, the CDR3 is TGCGCCAGCAGCTCGAAACCGAACAGGGGAGGACGTGAAAAACTGTTTTTT. Translating gives CASSSKPNRGGREKLFF. The full variable domain, completed using reference TRBV5-1 and TRBJ1-4, is KAGVTQTPRYLIKTRGQQVTLSCSPISGHRSVSWYQQTPGQGLQFLFEYFSETQRNKGNFPGRFSGRQFSNSRSEMNVSTLELGDSALYLCASSSKPNRGGREKLFFGSGTQLSVL.

The J gene is TRBJ2-3, the V gene TRBV4-1; perhaps TRBD2 as D (5 bases). The CDR3 length is 19 residues. Trimming cost V 0 bases and J 2 bases, with 21 bases left between them. Germline lookup yields CDR1 MGHRA and CDR2 YSYEKL. CDR3 DNA: TGCGCCAGCAGCCAAGAGTGGGTCGTTCGGCGGGCTCCCACAGATACGCAGTATTTT. It specifies CASSQEWVVRRAPTDTQYF.

This chain links TRBV29-1 with TRBJ2-7; TRBD1 matches at 8 bases. Trimming removed 6 bases from V and 2 bases from J; junction bases left unmatched: 6. The CDR3 covers 13 residues. Germline V gene lookup returns CDR1 SQVTM and CDR2 ANQGSEA. As DNA, the CDR3 is TGCAGCGTGACGCTGGACAGGGCCTACGAGCAGTACTTC. Translation gives CSVTLDRAYEQYF.

J is TRBJ2-3 and V is TRBV9; D is possibly TRBD1 (6 bases). Germline V gives CDR1 SGDLS, CDR2 YYNGEE. This CDR3 contains 17 residues. V was pared by 2 bases and J by 0 bases, with 16 bases between. CDR3 sequence: CASSVTGNGVSTDTQYF. DNA of the CDR3: TGTGCCAGCAGCGTTACAGGGAACGGAGTCAGCACAGATACGCAGTATTTT.

This chain uses TRBV4-1 with TRBJ2-1, with TRBD2 matching over 12 bases. CDR3 length: 15 amino acids. The germline CDR1 and CDR2 sequences are MGHRA and YSYEKL. The V segment lost 1 base and the J segment 7 bases; nucleotides outside the gene matches: 2. As DNA, the CDR3 is TGCGCCAGCAGCCAAGGACTAGCGGGAGTTAATGAGCAGTTCTTC. Translated, it gives CASSQGLAGVNEQFF.

This chain uses TRBV28 with TRBJ2-3; weak D call: TRBD2 (5 bases). Germline CDR1 and CDR2: MDHEN and SYDVKM. The V and J ends lost 7 bases and 0 bases respectively, with 14 bases between them. This CDR3 contains 15 residues. The CDR3 nucleotides are TGTGCCAGCAACCGGACGGAGGAAAGCACAGATACGCAGTATTTT. Translating it yields CASNRTEESTDTQYF.

The CDR3 nucleotides are TGCGCCAGCAGCTTGAAGATGGTATCAGGGGACATTAGCGAGCAGTACTTC. Translated: CASSLKMVSGDISEQYF. The rearrangement joins TRBV5-1 to TRBJ2-7, with a tentative D call TRBD1 (6 bases). This CDR3 has 17 amino acids. CDR1 and CDR2 from the germline V gene are SGHRS and YFSETQ. V was trimmed by 1 base and J by 6 bases, leaving 23 bases between them.

The chain employs TRBV29-1 and TRBJ2-3; 14 positions agree with TRBD2. Germline-derived CDR1 and CDR2 are SQVTM and ANQGSEA. V gave up 6 bases and J gave up 6 bases; unmatched junction bases: 8. The CDR3 is made up of 15 amino acids. The CDR3 coding sequence is TGCAGCGTCGGCGGACTAGCGGGAGGCCGGGATACGCAGTATTTT. Protein: CSVGGLAGGRDTQYF.